A selection of T cell receptor beta chains follows, all from one sample in a study of Graves' ophthalmopathy and Graves' hyperthyroidism. MiXCR was run by TCRdb on the multiplex PCR reads, yielding one entry per CDR3 protein. The table records under 350,000 distinct CDR3 sequences, roughly 16% of them present only once. The sequenced material came from peripheral blood. These receptors originate from an adult man with Graves' ophthalmopathy. Each CDR3 is given with its conserved first and last residue. Fields, in order: D gene, CDR3 length, J gene, V gene, clone size, CDR3 protein, CDR3 DNA. A D gene is named only where the DNA matches it firmly. Where a row states a size, it is once, few, many or the class of an expanded clone; other rows omit it.

.,14,TRBJ1-5,TRBV19,many,CASSVTDTVQPQHF,TGTGCCAGTAGTGTGACAGACACCGTACAGCCCCAGCATTTT
.,15,TRBJ1-2,TRBV27,many,CASTRTGWWNYGYTF,TGTGCCAGCACCAGAACAGGGTGGTGGAACTATGGCTACACCTTC
TRBD1,14,TRBJ2-7,TRBV6-5,many,CASRGDRGPDEQYF,TGTGCCAGCAGGGGCGACAGGGGTCCCGACGAGCAGTACTTC
.,15,TRBJ2-2,TRBV30,many,CAGAVAGWDTGELFF,TGTGCTGGAGCCGTAGCAGGGTGGGACACCGGGGAGCTGTTTTTT
.,14,TRBJ1-5,TRBV4-1,few,CASSQGRLNQPQHF,TGCGCCAGCAGCCAAGGACGGTTAAATCAGCCCCAGCATTTT
.,16,TRBJ2-5,TRBV28,.,CASSLPLQGIGETQYF,TGTGCCAGCAGCCTTCCCTTACAGGGAATAGGGGAGACCCAGTACTTC
.,14,TRBJ1-1,TRBV10-3,.,CAISQGPPGTEAFF,TGTGCCATCAGCCAGGGCCCGCCGGGCACTGAAGCTTTCTTT
TRBD2,16,TRBJ2-7,TRBV5-1,many,CASSPRTSGGFYEQYF,TGCGCCAGCAGCCCGAGGACTAGCGGGGGATTCTACGAGCAGTACTTC
TRBD1,13,TRBJ2-7,TRBV20-1,few,CSSKTGGVGEQYF,TGCAGCTCCAAGACAGGGGGTGTAGGCGAGCAGTACTTC
.,14,TRBJ1-1,TRBV3-1,.,CASSQGVRGTEAFF,TGTGCCAGCAGCCAAGGTGTAAGGGGAACTGAAGCTTTCTTT
.,14,TRBJ1-1,TRBV6-2/TRBV6-3,many,CASRGTGIRTEAFF,TGTGCCAGCAGGGGAACAGGGATACGGACTGAAGCTTTCTTT
.,14,TRBJ1-5,TRBV6-5,many,CASSASGTDQPQHF,TGTGCCAGCAGCGCCTCAGGGACGGATCAGCCCCAGCATTTT
.,16,TRBJ1-3,TRBV28,.,CASSSRTDISGNTIYF,TGTGCCAGCAGTTCGCGGACGGACATCTCTGGAAACACCATATATTTT
.,15,TRBJ1-2,TRBV29-1,many,CSVPDNRRGGYGYTF,TGCAGCGTTCCGGATAATAGGAGAGGCGGCTATGGCTACACCTTC
TRBD1,13,TRBJ1-3,TRBV30,.,CAWIGQGATPPYF,TGTGCCTGGATCGGACAGGGGGCGACTCCCCCGTATTTT
.,14,TRBJ2-5,TRBV28,many,CASSLSPPQETQYF,TGTGCCAGCAGTTTATCCCCCCCGCAAGAGACCCAGTACTTC
TRBD1,16,TRBJ2-7,TRBV6-5,many,CASSRGGQGKPYEQYF,TGTGCCAGCAGCCGGGGGGGACAGGGGAAACCCTACGAGCAGTACTTC
.,15,TRBJ1-1,TRBV30,.,CAWSAKGGGNTEAFF,TGTGCCTGGAGCGCTAAAGGGGGGGGGAACACTGAAGCTTTCTTT
.,17,TRBJ1-5,TRBV19,many,CASSMSRSWQGAQPQHF,TGTGCCAGTAGTATGAGCCGGAGTTGGCAGGGCGCACAGCCCCAGCATTTT
.,17,TRBJ2-7,TRBV10-1,many,CASSESFGNWDSYEQYF,TGCGCCAGCAGTGAGTCGTTTGGTAACTGGGACTCCTACGAGCAGTACTTC
TRBD1,18,TRBJ1-2,TRBV12-3/TRBV12-4,.,CASSSILGGTGGDYGYTF,TGTGCCAGCAGTTCGATATTGGGAGGGACAGGGGGGGACTATGGCTACACCTTC
TRBD2,14,TRBJ2-5,TRBV7-2,.,CASSSGLVRETQYF,TGTGCCAGCAGCTCGGGACTAGTGCGAGAGACCCAGTACTTC
.,15,TRBJ1-2,TRBV27,many,CASSLDMISGLGYTF,TGTGCCAGCAGTTTAGACATGATCTCCGGTCTCGGCTACACCTTC